The TCR beta chain under discussion was sequenced for a study of blood T cell repertoires in COVID-19. Whole-study context: Some COVID-19 samples were acute and others convalescent; all came from the United States, Italy and Spain. PBMCs, B-cell-depleted T cells, or T cells provided the cDNA or gDNA that made up the material.

Under the authors' procedure: Nucleated cell number was recorded as an estimate derived from reference gene primer amplification. Measured with immunoSEQ multiplex PCR; TCRdb has only the in-frame clones, and not every one. V, J and clone size reflect that table, while D and trimming were determined from the DNA. The data contain under 300,000 clones, about 83% of them singletons. Germline-derived CDR1 and CDR2 are MDHEN and SYDVKM. The CDR3 spans 15 residues. J gave up 4 bases and V 3 bases, and 7 bases lay outside the gene matches. This rearrangement joins TRBV28 to TRBJ2-3, with 7 positions matching TRBD1. The sample taken for sequencing was peripheral blood. The receptor's source is a man aged 25 to 45 who had recovered from COVID-19. For the CDR3, the DNA is TGTGCCAGCAGTTTTTATGACAGGGTGTCAGATACGCAGTATTTT. It is translated as CASSFYDRVSDTQYF. The full variable domain, with the rest looked up from reference TRBV28 and TRBJ2-3, is DVKVTQSSRYLVKRTGEKVFLECVQDMDHENMFWYRQDPGLGLRLIYFSYDVKMKEKGDIPEGYSVSREKKERFSLILESASTNQTSMYLCASSFYDRVSDTQYFGPGTRLTVL.